Given below is one TCR beta chain in context. The entry originates in a study of blood T cell repertoires in COVID-19. Study-wide context: Samples representing acute and convalescent COVID-19 were sourced from the United States, Italy and Spain. From T cells, B-cell-depleted T cells, or PBMCs came the material, which was cDNA or gDNA.

Per the original methods: Amplification of reference gene primers provided the estimated nucleated cell counts. Some clones are missing from TCRdb's copy, which holds only in-frame ones; the method was immunoSEQ multiplex PCR. D and trimming were read from the DNA, whereas the V and J calls and clone size are those reported in that table. The sample consists of 130,000 or so clones, less than 90% of them appearing once. Germline assignment: CDR1 SGHVS and CDR2 FQNEAQ. Germline trimming cut 1 base from V and 4 bases from J; bases unmatched to any gene: 4. This CDR3 region has 15 residues. The sample taken for sequencing was peripheral blood. V is TRBV7-8 and J is TRBJ2-3; 8 bases match TRBD2. This TCR was sampled from a man aged 55 to 70 with acute or convalescent COVID-19. The CDR3 protein is CASSLGAGGADTQYF. Written as DNA, the CDR3 is TGTGCCAGCAGCTTAGGGGCGGGAGGCGCAGATACGCAGTATTTT.